This entry concerns a single T cell receptor (beta chain). The antigen is unknown. MiXCR, run by TCRdb on the PCR reads, gives a single entry per CDR3 protein. The repertoire holds over 600,000 distinct CDR3 sequences, less than 20% seen once, with 0.85% in the top ten. The sample is drawn from a study of molecular identifiers for immune sequencing clone quantification. Study observations and caveats: Clones above 20 RNA copies contained over 97% of effector molecules but under 1% of naive ones.

Every naive CD8 library was made from between roughly 19,000 and 1,000,000 sorted cells with 10%, 30% or 50% RNA. As CD8+CD4-CCR7+CD45RA+ cells, naive CD8 T cells were sorted. The origin of this receptor is a human donor in good health. Some libraries in this study had Jurkat cell RNA spiked in. Sequencing was performed on naive CD8+ T cells from blood, with Jurkat cell RNA spiked in. The sample's subset: FACS-sorted CD8+CD4-CCR7+CD45RA+ naive T cells.

CDR3: CASSLAGAMMGTEAFF. The CDR3 DNA sequence: TGTGCCAGCAGTTTGGCAGGGGCTATGATGGGGACTGAAGCTTTCTTT. The chain couples TRBV27 to TRBJ1-1; D is perhaps TRBD1 (6 bases). The CDR3 sequence is 16 residues long. Germline V gene sequence: CDR1 MNHEY, CDR2 SMNVEV (reference sequence). The V end lost 3 bases, the J end lost 5 bases, and 19 bases lay between the germline ends.